These 25 T cell receptor beta chains were sequenced from one sample in a study of blood T cell repertoires in COVID-19. TCRdb's copy holds only in-frame clones and misses some; the assay was immunoSEQ multiplex PCR. Of tens of thousands of clones in the sample, roughly three quarters were seen once. The sequenced material came from peripheral blood. The source is a man aged 65 to 85 with acute or convalescent COVID-19.

This rearrangement joins TRBV7-9 to TRBJ2-7, with D possibly TRBD2 on 5 matching bases. CDR1 and CDR2 from the germline V gene are SEHNR and FQNEAQ (reference sequence). Deletions cut 5 bases from V and 4 bases from J, with 18 bases between. CDR3 length equals 15 residues. The CDR3 DNA is TGTGCCAGCAGCCCAGCGGCGGCCCCCTCGTACGAGCAGTACTTC. Its protein is CASSPAAAPSYEQYF.

This chain links TRBV29-1 with TRBJ2-3, with D possibly matching TRBD2 (5 bases). The V and J ends lost 4 bases and 3 bases respectively, with 14 bases between them. CDR1 is SQVTM, CDR2 ANQGSEA, per germline. The CDR3 extends over 14 amino acids. DNA for the CDR3: TGCAGCGTTGCGGAGGCGCAAGGGACAGATACGCAGTATTTT. As protein: CSVAEAQGTDTQYF.

V gene TRBV7-9 combines with J gene TRBJ2-2; D perhaps matches TRBD2 (5 bases). Germline lookup yields CDR1 SEHNR and CDR2 FQNEAQ (reference sequence). V was cut by 5 bases and J by 0 bases, with 13 bases left in between. This CDR3 region has 16 residues. The CDR3 here is CASSGLGGSNTGELFF. The CDR3, as DNA: TGTGCCAGCAGCGGACTTGGCGGGTCGAACACCGGGGAGCTGTTTTTT.

This sequence joins TRBV7-2 and TRBJ2-7, with TRBD2 matching over 8 bases. The CDR3 covers 15 residues. The V gene's germline CDR1 is SGHTA and CDR2 FQGNSA. Trimming cost V 6 bases and J 2 bases; bases outside gene matches: 9. CDR3 in DNA: TGTGCCAGCAGTCCTCAAGCGGGGGAGACCTACGAGCAGTACTTC. This gives the protein CASSPQAGETYEQYF.

The J gene is TRBJ2-5, the V gene TRBV5-1; 7 positions match TRBD1. This CDR3 contains 15 residues. Germline V lookup: CDR1 SGHRS, CDR2 YFSETQ. The V gene end was trimmed by 4 bases and the J gene end by 4 bases; junction bases not matched to a gene: 10. CDR3 protein: CASSPFGQVGETQYF. The CDR3 nucleotides are TGCGCCAGCAGCCCTTTCGGACAGGTTGGAGAGACCCAGTACTTC.

The chain joins TRBV24-1 to TRBJ2-1, with D maybe TRBD2 (6 bases). V lost 4 bases, J lost 10 bases, and 13 bases lay in between. The length of the CDR3 is 13 residues. Germline V gene data show CDR1 as KGHDR and CDR2 as SFDVKD. In nucleotides, the CDR3 is TGTGCCACCAGTGACCATGGGACTGGGGAGCAGTTCTTC. This encodes CATSDHGTGEQFF.

CDR3 residues: CASSPEGLAGGGFYEQYF. DNA for the CDR3: TGTGCCAGCAGCCCGGAAGGACTAGCGGGAGGGGGATTCTACGAGCAGTACTTC. The V call is TRBV7-2, the J call TRBJ2-7; TRBD2 matches 15 bases. CDR1 SGHTA and CDR2 FQGNSA come from the germline V gene. Trimming at V came to 5 bases and at J to 3 bases, leaving 11 bases not matched to a gene. This CDR3 has 18 amino acids.

V gene TRBV3-1 (or the pseudogene TRBV3-2) combines with J gene TRBJ2-7, with 8 bases matching TRBD2. With 0 bases clipped from V and 8 bases from J, the junction kept 9 bases outside the gene matches. Germline V CDR1 and CDR2: LGHDT, YNNKEL (reference sequence). The CDR3 covers 15 residues. CDR3 amino acids: CASSQDGGAFGQQYF. Written as DNA, the CDR3 is TGTGCCAGCAGCCAAGACGGGGGGGCCTTCGGGCAGCAGTACTTC.

This chain joins TRBV5-5 and TRBJ1-4; 7 bases align to TRBD1. The length of the CDR3 is 16 residues. Germline assignment: CDR1 SGHKS and CDR2 YYEKEE (reference sequence). After removal of 4 bases from V and 0 bases from J, the junction contained 6 bases not matched to a gene. In DNA form, the CDR3 reads TGTGCCAGCAGCAAAAGACAGGGAACAACTAATGAAAAACTGTTTTTT. Translated, it gives CASSKRQGTTNEKLFF.

The genes are TRBV21-1 and TRBJ2-1; the table's D call, TRBD1, was not checked against the DNA. TRBV21-1 is a known pseudogene. CDR3 size: 18 residues. The CDR3 DNA sequence: TGTGCCAGCAGCACCCGGGTGGGGGCCGAGAGCTCCTACAATGAGCAGTTCTTC. Translation gives CASSTRVGAESSYNEQFF.

The chain employs TRBV6-5 and TRBJ1-2; D unclear. CDR3 size: 16 residues. V was cut by 4 bases and J by 7 bases, with 22 bases left in between. The germline V gene has CDR1 MNHEY and CDR2 SVGAGI. CDR3 DNA: TGTGCCAGCAGTTCCCACTTGACTACTCCGGAGGGTGGCTACACCTTC. Translated, it gives CASSSHLTTPEGGYTF.

This chain joins TRBV4-2 and TRBJ1-2; D is undetermined. V was pared by 0 bases and J by 2 bases, with 7 bases between. Germline V gene lookup returns CDR1 LGHNA and CDR2 YNFKEQ. CDR3 length equals 14 residues. For the CDR3, the DNA is TGTGCCAGCAGCCAAGATAGAGAGAACTATGGCTACACCTTC. It yields the protein CASSQDRENYGYTF.

In its sample, this clone was seen once. The chain employs TRBV27 and TRBJ2-5, with 7 bases that match TRBD2. Germline CDR1 is MNHEY and CDR2 is SMNVEV (reference sequence). The CDR3 is 15 amino acids. The junction had 9 bases not matched to a gene; V was cut back by 3 bases and J by 5 bases. The CDR3 spells CASSLSGGLRETQYF. CDR3 sequence (DNA): TGTGCCAGCAGTTTGTCGGGGGGTCTACGGGAGACCCAGTACTTC.

The chain recombines TRBV7-9 with TRBJ1-3; D is possibly TRBD1 (5 bases). V lost 3 bases, J lost 0 bases, and 12 bases lay in between. Germline V CDR1 and CDR2: SEHNR, FQNEAQ (reference sequence). The CDR3 length is 16 residues. The CDR3 spells CASSFIGQISGNTIYF. The CDR3 nucleotides read TGTGCCAGCAGCTTTATCGGACAAATCTCTGGAAACACCATATATTTT.

CDR3 nucleotide sequence: TGCGCCAGCAGCCAAGAGAAACTAGCTTTCTACGAGCAGTACTTC. It is translated as CASSQEKLAFYEQYF. The V gene is TRBV4-1, the J gene TRBJ2-7, with a possible D match to TRBD2 (6 bases). CDR1 MGHRA and CDR2 YSYEKL come from the germline V gene. The CDR3 is 15 residues long. Trimming left V 0 bases short and J 3 bases short, with 12 bases between.

This CDR3 reads CASKPMPGYEQYF. CDR3 DNA: TGTGCCAGCAAGCCTATGCCCGGCTACGAGCAGTACTTC. This chain uses TRBV6-5 with TRBJ2-7; no clear D gene. V was pared by 7 bases and J by 3 bases, with 13 bases between. This CDR3 has 13 amino acids. Germline V lookup: CDR1 MNHEY, CDR2 SVGAGI.

CDR3 DNA: TGTGCCAGCAGCCAAGGATTGATGGAGAGATATTCCTACGAGCAGTACTTC. Amino acid sequence: CASSQGLMERYSYEQYF. The chain recombines TRBV3-1 (or the pseudogene TRBV3-2) with TRBJ2-7; unclear D gene. This CDR3 comprises 17 residues. Per the germline V gene, CDR1 is LGHDT and CDR2 is YNNKEL (reference sequence). The ends were cut back, 1 base at V and 1 base at J, with 17 bases in the middle.

The rearrangement joins TRBV7-2 to TRBJ2-7; 9 positions match TRBD1. The germline V gene has CDR1 SGHTA and CDR2 FQGNSA. V gave up 5 bases and J gave up 6 bases; unmatched junction bases: 14. This CDR3 has 16 residues. The DNA for the CDR3 is TGTGCCAGCAGCCCCCGGGGTGGGACAGGGCTTCGCGAGCAGTACTTC. It encodes CASSPRGGTGLREQYF.

This chain uses TRBV5-6 with TRBJ2-1; 8 nucleotides line up with TRBD2. The CDR3 contains 16 residues. Losses at the gene ends were 5 bases for V and 3 bases for J; bases not matched to a gene: 10. CDR1 is SGHDT and CDR2 is YYEEEE in the germline V gene. CDR3 sequence (DNA): TGTGCCAGCAGAATAAGGGGAGCGGGAGTCTACAATGAGCAGTTCTTC. Translated: CASRIRGAGVYNEQFF.

The genes are TRBV28 and TRBJ2-5, with D possibly TRBD1 on 6 matching bases. Between the trimmed V and J ends, which lost 11 bases and 5 bases, there was a span of 21 bases. Germline V CDR1 and CDR2: MDHEN, SYDVKM. This CDR3 has 14 residues. CDR3 sequence (DNA): TGTGCCGGAAGCGAAAGGGGGAGCTTGGAGACCCAGTACTTC. Protein product: CAGSERGSLETQYF.

The gene calls are TRBV5-4 and TRBJ2-4, with TRBD1 matching 7 bases. Germline CDR1 and CDR2: SGHNT and YYREEE (reference sequence). Germline trimming cut 1 base from V and 7 bases from J; bases unmatched to any gene: 5. The CDR3 covers 14 residues. CDR3 coding DNA: TGTGCCAGCAGCTTGACAGGGGCTAACAACATTCAGTACTTC. Residues: CASSLTGANNIQYF.

The rearrangement joins TRBV6-2 or TRBV6-3 to TRBJ2-2, with 8 bases aligning to TRBD1. The germline V gene has CDR1 MNHEY and CDR2 SVGEGT. CDR3 length equals 15 residues. V was clipped by 3 bases and J by 6 bases; unmatched bases: 6. The chain's CDR3 is CASSYLTGESGELFF. The CDR3 nucleotides read TGTGCCAGCAGTTATCTGACAGGGGAATCCGGGGAGCTGTTTTTT.

The V gene is TRBV7-9, the J gene TRBJ2-1; TRBD2 might be the D (7 bases). Per the germline V gene, CDR1 is SEHNR and CDR2 is FQNEAQ (reference sequence). Between the trimmed V and J ends, which lost 1 base and 5 bases, there was a span of 15 bases. The CDR3 extends over 16 amino acids. CDR3 protein: CASSLEVGGPNNEQFF. The DNA for the CDR3 is TGTGCCAGCAGCTTAGAAGTGGGGGGGCCGAACAATGAGCAGTTCTTC.

Only a few counts were recorded for this clone. This chain connects TRBV12-3 or TRBV12-4 to TRBJ1-1; D remains unclear. The CDR3 consists of 12 residues. V dropped 5 bases and J dropped 7 bases, with 11 bases sitting between them. The CDR3 nucleotides read TGTGCCAGCAGTATACCAGGTCGTGAAGCTTTCTTT. This translates into CASSIPGREAFF.

V gene TRBV15 combines with J gene TRBJ2-1; D is undetermined. There are 12 residues in the CDR3. Between the trimmed V and J ends, which lost 3 bases and 6 bases, there was a span of 6 bases. Germline CDR1 is LNHNV and CDR2 is YYDKDF (reference sequence). Here the CDR3 reads CATSRYSNEQFF. CDR3 nucleotide sequence: TGTGCCACCAGCAGGTACAGCAATGAGCAGTTCTTC.